Sequencing of this T cell receptor beta chain was carried out in a study of T cells in Graves' hyperthyroidism and ophthalmopathy. Whole-study results and caveats: Ophthalmopathy was identified by the model a median about seven months ahead of onset. Among thyroid clonotypes expanded above 0.001, most also appeared in blood.

Lactation, pregnancy, other autoimmune disease or uncontrolled infection excluded patients. As to this clonotype: Antigen: not known.

Authors of the study amplified TCR beta CDR3 regions from RNA transcripts. TCR CDR3 regions were first amplified by RT-PCR with HTBI primers. TCRdb reprocessed the multiplex PCR reads via MiXCR and lists one record per CDR3 protein. Here the sample spans 500,000 to 800,000 distinct CDR3 sequences, 40% to 55% being singletons. This CDR3 has 16 amino acids. Germline loops: CDR1 SNHLY, CDR2 FYNNEI. V lost 6 bases and J lost 7, with 24 bases in between. This clonotype originated in an adult man with Graves' disease, either hyperthyroidism or ophthalmopathy (not recorded which). The source material was peripheral blood or thyroid tissue (not recorded which). The V call is TRBV2, the J call TRBJ1-1; unclear D gene. The CDR3 reads CASSQGLANVGNEAFF. CDR3 DNA: TGTGCCAGCAGCCAAGGATTAGCGAACGTGGGTAATGAAGCTTTCTTT. The variable domain in full, completed from reference TRBV2 and TRBJ1-1, reads EPEVTQTPSHQVTQMGQEVILRCVPISNHLYFYWYRQILGQKVEFLVSFYNNEISEKSEIFDDQFSVERPDGSNFTLKIRSTKLEDSAMYFCASSQGLANVGNEAFFGQGTRLTVV.